Detailed here is one T cell receptor beta chain. The data are from a study of blood T cell repertoires in COVID-19. Original handling: It was from reference gene primer amplification that nucleated cell counts were estimated. This table comes from immunoSEQ multiplex PCR, and its TCRdb copy is limited to in-frame clones, with some not included. V and J calls plus clone size are reproduced from that table; the DNA served to infer D and trimming. The sample lists about 70,000 clones, roughly nine tenths seen once, with about 4% in the top ten. The V end lost 4 bases, the J end lost 5 bases, and 20 bases lay between the germline ends. Germline CDR1 and CDR2: MNHEY and SMNVEV (reference sequence). The CDR3 length is 17 residues.

This chain links TRBV27 with TRBJ2-2, with D possibly being TRBD2 (6 bases). Sequenced input: peripheral blood. This TCR came from a man between 65 and 85 years old with active COVID-19. The chain's CDR3 is CASSSPGLPTGTGELFF. CDR3 DNA sequence: TGTGCCAGCAGTTCCCCCGGACTACCAACGGGGACCGGGGAGCTGTTTTTT.